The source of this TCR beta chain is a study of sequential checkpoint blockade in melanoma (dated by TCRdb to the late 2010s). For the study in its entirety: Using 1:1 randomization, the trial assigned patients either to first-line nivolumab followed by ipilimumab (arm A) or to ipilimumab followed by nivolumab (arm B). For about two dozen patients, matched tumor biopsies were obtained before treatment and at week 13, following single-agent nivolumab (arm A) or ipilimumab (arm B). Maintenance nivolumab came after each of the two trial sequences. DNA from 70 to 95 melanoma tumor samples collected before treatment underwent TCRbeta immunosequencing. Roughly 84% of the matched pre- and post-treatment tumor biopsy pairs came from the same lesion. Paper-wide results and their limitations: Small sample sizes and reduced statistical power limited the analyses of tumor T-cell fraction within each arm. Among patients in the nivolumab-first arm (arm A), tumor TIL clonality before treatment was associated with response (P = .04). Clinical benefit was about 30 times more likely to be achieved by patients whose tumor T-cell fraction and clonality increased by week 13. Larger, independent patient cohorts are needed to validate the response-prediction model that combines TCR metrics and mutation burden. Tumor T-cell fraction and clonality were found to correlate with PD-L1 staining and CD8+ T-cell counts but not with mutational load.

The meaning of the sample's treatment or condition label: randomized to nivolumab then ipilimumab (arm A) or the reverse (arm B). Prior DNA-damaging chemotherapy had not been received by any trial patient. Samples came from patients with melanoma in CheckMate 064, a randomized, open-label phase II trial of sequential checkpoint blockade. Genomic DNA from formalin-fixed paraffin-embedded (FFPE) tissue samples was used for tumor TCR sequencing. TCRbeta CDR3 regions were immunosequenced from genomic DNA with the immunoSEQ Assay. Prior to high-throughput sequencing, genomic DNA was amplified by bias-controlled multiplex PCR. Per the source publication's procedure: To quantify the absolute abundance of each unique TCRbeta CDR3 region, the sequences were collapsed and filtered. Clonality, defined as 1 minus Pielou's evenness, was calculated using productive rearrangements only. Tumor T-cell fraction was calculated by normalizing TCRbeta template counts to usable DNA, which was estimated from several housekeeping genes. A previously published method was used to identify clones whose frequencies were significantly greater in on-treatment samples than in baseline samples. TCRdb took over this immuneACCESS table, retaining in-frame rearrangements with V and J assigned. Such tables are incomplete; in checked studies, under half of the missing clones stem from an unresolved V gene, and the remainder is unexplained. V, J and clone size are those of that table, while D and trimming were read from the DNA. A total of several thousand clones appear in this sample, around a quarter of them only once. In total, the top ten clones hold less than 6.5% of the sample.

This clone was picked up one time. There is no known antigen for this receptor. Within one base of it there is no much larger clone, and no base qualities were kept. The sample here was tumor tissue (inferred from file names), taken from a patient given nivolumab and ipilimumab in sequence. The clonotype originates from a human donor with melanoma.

The CDR3 amino acid sequence is: CASSPRTGGVITEAFF. The nucleotides read TGCGCCAGCAGCCCGCGGACAGGGGGTGTGATCACTGAAGCTTTCTTT. The rearranged segments are TRBV5-1 and TRBJ1-1; TRBD1 lines up with 10 middle nucleotides. The junction shows trimming of 4 bases on V and 4 bases on J, and the gene matches do not reach 10 bases of it. From its cysteine to its phenylalanine, the CDR3 spans 16 amino acids. The kept DNA is CDR3 alone, 48 bases in frame from the first base. The germline V gene specifies SGHRS as CDR1 and YFSETQ as CDR2.